The 25 T cell receptor beta chains reported below all come from one sample, sequenced in a study of immune evolution from preneoplasia to lung adenocarcinoma. Sequencing used immunoSEQ multiplex PCR; TCRdb keeps in-frame clones, though not all of them. The repertoire holds 6,500 to 7,500 clones, with roughly 83% as singletons. The material sequenced was FFPE invasive lung adenocarcinoma tissue. The receptors originated from a middle-aged person with lung adenocarcinoma.

This clone was detected a few times. This chain joins TRBV27 and TRBJ1-1; D uncertain. CDR1 and CDR2 from the germline V gene are MNHEY and SMNVEV (reference sequence). Trimming took off 3 bases at V and 11 bases at J, with 22 bases between the two ends. The CDR3 sequence is 15 residues long. The chain's CDR3 is CASSFSTKGSTGAFF. The CDR3 DNA reads TGTGCCAGCAGTTTCTCTACTAAAGGGAGTACTGGGGCTTTCTTT.

The chain couples TRBV21-1 to TRBJ2-2; the DNA was not compared with TRBD1, the D call given in the table. TRBV21-1 is marked as a pseudogene. CDR3 length equals 18 residues. CDR3 in DNA: TGTGCCAGCAGTCACCTCAGGAGGAGGGGGCAGAACACCGGGGAGCTGTTTTTT. Translation gives CASSHLRRRGQNTGELFF.

The gene calls are TRBV10-1 and TRBJ2-5; 8 nucleotides line up with TRBD1. J lost 0 bases, V lost 5 bases, and 5 bases had no gene match. The CDR3 spans 15 residues. Germline CDR1 WNHNN, CDR2 SYGVQD (reference sequence). This CDR3 reads CASSRGTGYQETQYF. The CDR3 nucleotides are TGCGCCAGCAGTCGGGGGACAGGCTACCAAGAGACCCAGTACTTC.

This clone was observed a few times. The chain recombines TRBV7-9 with TRBJ1-2, with 9 bases matching TRBD1. The CDR3 totals 17 residues. V dropped 1 base and J dropped 6; count of bases not matched to a gene: 12. Germline lookup yields CDR1 SEHNR and CDR2 FQNEAQ (reference sequence). The CDR3 nucleotides read TGTGCCAGCAGCTTAGGACAGGGGGGCAGACAGACTCATGGCTACACCTTC. Amino acids: CASSLGQGGRQTHGYTF. Full variable domain (outside the CDR3, taken from reference TRBV7-9 and TRBJ1-2): DTGVSQNPRHKITKRGQNVTFRCDPISEHNRLYWYRQTLGQGPEFLTYFQNEAQLEKSRLLSDRFSAERPKGSFSTLEIQRTEQGDSAMYLCASSLGQGGRQTHGYTFGSGTRLTVV.

This chain joins TRBV4-1 and TRBJ1-5; D gene unclear. The CDR3 covers 14 residues. Trimming took off 1 base at V and 5 bases at J, with 9 bases between the two ends. Germline V gene lookup returns CDR1 MGHRA and CDR2 YSYEKL. The DNA for the CDR3 is TGCGCCAGCAGCCAAGGCCGTGAATATCAGCCCCAGCATTTT. Amino acid sequence: CASSQGREYQPQHF.

The chain recombines TRBV7-2 with TRBJ2-7, with 11 positions matching TRBD2. Looked up from germline, CDR1 is SGHTA and CDR2 is FQGNSA. CDR3 length equals 16 residues. V lost 4 bases and J lost 0; bases outside the gene matches: 5. The CDR3 loop is CASSSTSGSRSYEQYF. The CDR3 DNA reads TGTGCCAGCAGCTCCACTAGCGGGAGCCGCTCCTACGAGCAGTACTTC.

This clone is a singleton in its sample. In DNA, the CDR3 is TGTGCCAGCAGTTTCCTAGGGAAAACTAATGAAAAACTGTTTTTT. Protein product: CASSFLGKTNEKLFF. The chain combines TRBV28 with TRBJ1-4; D gene ambiguous. The germline CDR1 and CDR2 sequences are MDHEN and SYDVKM. The CDR3 is 15 amino acids. V lost 3 bases, J lost 1 base, and 9 bases lay in between.

This chain connects TRBV29-1 to TRBJ2-7; 14 bases line up with TRBD2. The V segment lost 4 bases and the J segment 2 bases; nucleotides outside the gene matches: 1. CDR3 length: 14 amino acids. Germline CDR1 and CDR2: SQVTM and ANQGSEA. CDR3 bases: TGCAGCGTTGGGGGACTAGCGGGAGCCTACGAGCAGTACTTC. Translation: CSVGGLAGAYEQYF.

CDR3 coding DNA: TGTGCCACCAGCAGCTACGGGACAGGTGCCTACGAGCAGTACTTC. The encoded protein is CATSSYGTGAYEQYF. The chain links TRBV15 to TRBJ2-7; 8 bases are shared with TRBD1. Germline V lookup: CDR1 LNHNV, CDR2 YYDKDF (reference sequence). V trimming: 3 bases; J trimming: 2 bases; junction bases outside the gene matches: 6. The CDR3 has 15 residues.

The chain employs TRBV30 and TRBJ1-6, with D tentatively TRBD1 (6 bases). There are 14 residues in the CDR3. Germline V lookup: CDR1 GTSNPN, CDR2 SVGIG (reference sequence). V shed 2 bases and J shed 9 bases, with 14 bases lying between them. CDR3 in amino acids: CAWSPGTYGSPLHF. DNA for the CDR3: TGTGCCTGGAGTCCCGGGACATATGGTTCACCCCTCCACTTT.

This chain uses TRBV14 with TRBJ1-2; D might be TRBD1 (5 bases). CDR1 is SGHDN and CDR2 is FVKESK in the germline V gene. Trimming stripped 0 bases from V and 4 bases from J, with 18 bases between. This CDR3 is 17 amino acids long. CDR3 loop: CASSQDYRPKRGYGYTF. The DNA of the CDR3 is TGTGCCAGCAGCCAAGATTACAGACCTAAAAGGGGCTATGGCTACACCTTC.

The chain links TRBV5-1 to TRBJ1-4, with D maybe TRBD1 (6 bases). Trimming removed 6 bases from V and 15 bases from J, with 12 bases in between. Germline V lookup: CDR1 SGHRS, CDR2 YFSETQ. The CDR3 sequence is 10 residues long. The CDR3 here is CASNSDRMFF. As DNA, the CDR3 is TGCGCCAGCAACTCGGACAGAATGTTTTTT.

The CDR3: CASSSLGGETEAFF. CDR3 bases: TGTGCCAGCAGCTCGCTGGGTGGGGAAACTGAAGCTTTCTTT. The rearrangement uses TRBV7-3 and TRBJ1-1; D remains unclear. Between the trimmed V and J ends, which lost 4 bases and 5 bases, there was a span of 14 bases. The CDR3 runs 14 residues. In germline, CDR1 is SGHTA, CDR2 FQGTGA.

This clone was detected only once. This chain uses TRBV2 with TRBJ2-1; 10 bases align to TRBD2. Germline CDR1 and CDR2: SNHLY and FYNNEI. V was pared by 6 bases and J by 7 bases, with 3 bases of the junction left unmatched. The CDR3 length is 13 residues. The CDR3 sequence: CASRTSGINEQFF. The CDR3 DNA is TGTGCCAGCAGAACTAGCGGGATTAATGAGCAGTTCTTC.

The V gene is TRBV5-1, the J gene TRBJ2-2; D is unclear. Trimming shortened V by 2 bases and J by 5 bases, and 13 bases separated the two germline ends. Germline CDR1 and CDR2: SGHRS and YFSETQ. This CDR3 comprises 15 residues. The CDR3 sequence: CASSFPGTRTGELFF. DNA of the CDR3: TGCGCCAGCAGCTTTCCAGGTACCCGGACCGGGGAGCTGTTTTTT.

This clone was counted a single time. This sequence joins TRBV28 and TRBJ1-2; maybe TRBD1 (5 bases). V was clipped by 3 bases and J by 7 bases, with 9 bases between them. Germline values: CDR1 MDHEN, CDR2 SYDVKM. The CDR3 totals 12 residues. This chain's CDR3 is CASSFARVGYTF. The CDR3 nucleotides are TGTGCCAGCAGTTTTGCCAGGGTTGGCTACACCTTC.

V and J are TRBV2 and TRBJ1-3; D is perhaps TRBD1 (6 bases). Germline V CDR1 and CDR2: SNHLY, FYNNEI. V was clipped by 5 bases and J by 1 base, with 15 bases between them. The CDR3 is 16 amino acids. For the CDR3, the DNA is TGTGCCAGCAGTATGGACAGCTCTTATTCTGGAAACACCATATATTTT. This gives the protein CASSMDSSYSGNTIYF.

The genes are TRBV30 and TRBJ1-4; 9 nucleotides agree with TRBD1. CDR3 length equals 14 residues. Looked up from germline, CDR1 is GTSNPN and CDR2 is SVGIG (reference sequence). The J segment lost 10 bases and the V segment lost 4 bases, leaving 10 bases of the junction unmatched. CDR3 coding DNA: TGTGCCTGGAAAGAACAGGGGGCCGGTGGAAAACTGTTTTTT. Amino acids: CAWKEQGAGGKLFF.

The chain employs TRBV6-5 and TRBJ1-3; no clear D. This CDR3 has 14 residues. In germline, CDR1 is MNHEY, CDR2 SVGAGI. With 6 bases removed from V and 0 bases from J, the gap between germline ends came to 9 bases. The DNA for the CDR3 is TGTGCCAGCAGACAGACCTTCTCTGGAAACACCATATATTTT. It encodes CASRQTFSGNTIYF.

The chain couples TRBV7-9 to TRBJ2-5; D is uncertain. Germline CDR1 and CDR2: SEHNR and FQNEAQ (reference sequence). The CDR3 consists of 14 residues. V dropped 2 bases and J dropped 5 bases, with 12 bases sitting between them. The CDR3, as DNA: TGTGCCAGCAGCTTACTAATGGAGAGGGAGACCCAGTACTTC. It is translated as CASSLLMERETQYF.

The chain links TRBV4-3 to TRBJ1-3; no reliable D call. Germline V gene sequence: CDR1 LGHNA, CDR2 YSLEER. The V gene lost 6 bases and the J gene lost 1 base, with 7 bases spanning the gap. The CDR3 extends over 13 amino acids. DNA for the CDR3: TGCGCCAGCAGTCGGGCTTCTGGAAACACCATATATTTT. Its translation: CASSRASGNTIYF.

This clone appeared a few times. The rearrangement uses TRBV7-2 and TRBJ1-2; 10 nucleotides line up with TRBD1. Germline V gives CDR1 SGHTA, CDR2 FQGNSA. CDR3 length: 15 residues. V lost 4 bases to trimming and J lost 8 bases; unmatched junction nucleotides: 10. CDR3 coding DNA: TGTGCCAGCAGCTCCTACTTGACAGGGGGCGAAGGCTACACCTTC. This translates into CASSSYLTGGEGYTF.

Turning to this clone: In the same sample, other DNA sequences code for this CDR3. The chain is built from TRBV6-5 and TRBJ1-2; 9 bases map to TRBD1. With 5 bases clipped from V and 11 bases from J, the junction kept 9 bases outside the gene matches. CDR3 size: 13 residues. Germline lookup yields CDR1 MNHEY and CDR2 SVGAGI. For the CDR3, the DNA is TGTGCCAGCAGTGCCGGGACAGGGTTTGGTTACACCTTC. This gives the protein CASSAGTGFGYTF.

This clone was counted between two and nine times. The J gene is TRBJ2-3, the V gene TRBV9; unclear D gene. V lost 3 bases to trimming and J lost 1 base, with 9 bases between them. Germline V lookup: CDR1 SGDLS, CDR2 YYNGEE. The CDR3 spans 14 residues. The CDR3 nucleotides read TGTGCCAGCAGCGCCAGAGAGGGCACAGATACGCAGTATTTT. The encoded protein is CASSAREGTDTQYF.

This clone was picked up a small number of times. The rearrangement uses TRBV28 and TRBJ1-5; TRBD1 matches 7 bases. CDR3 length: 15 amino acids. J was trimmed by 4 bases and V by 6 bases; bases with no gene match: 9. CDR1 is MDHEN and CDR2 is SYDVKM in the germline V gene. DNA for the CDR3: TGTGCCAGCAGCCGAGAGGCAGGGGGTAATCAGCCCCAGCATTTT. Amino acids: CASSREAGGNQPQHF. The variable domain in full, completed from reference TRBV28 and TRBJ1-5, reads DVKVTQSSRYLVKRTGEKVFLECVQDMDHENMFWYRQDPGLGLRLIYFSYDVKMKEKGDIPEGYSVSREKKERFSLILESASTNQTSMYLCASSREAGGNQPQHFGDGTRLSIL.